The TCR beta chain under discussion was sequenced for a study of Graves' ophthalmopathy and Graves' hyperthyroidism. Amplification from RNA transcripts yielded the TCR beta CDR3 regions. HTBI primers were employed in first-round RT-PCR, then a second-round multiplex PCR followed. A single record per CDR3 protein comes from TCRdb applying MiXCR to the multiplex PCR reads. Of approximately 540,000 distinct CDR3 sequences detected, 39% appear once; the ten largest clones hold less than 4.5%. This clonotype was detected once. Germline assignment: CDR1 SQVTM and CDR2 ANQGSEA. The CDR3 sequence is 14 residues long. Trimming cost V 3 bases and J 1 base; bases outside gene matches: 5.

The sequence was collected from an adult man with Graves' hyperthyroidism. Sample: peripheral blood or thyroid tissue (not recorded which). The V gene is TRBV29-1, the J gene TRBJ1-2; the match to TRBD1 covers 7 bases. CDR3 sequence (DNA): TGCAGCGTTGAGCGGGACAGAAATAACTATGGCTACACCTTC. Translation gives CSVERDRNNYGYTF.